The sample holds one count of the clone carrying this T cell receptor (beta chain). Some clones are missing from TCRdb's copy, which holds only in-frame ones; the method was immunoSEQ multiplex PCR. The sample includes 100,000 to 150,000 clones, around 90% of them seen just once. The sample belongs to a study of control samples from healthy donors and cancer patients. The CDR3 loop spans 13 amino acids. Trimming removed 5 bases from V and 0 bases from J, with 4 bases in between. Germline V gives CDR1 SEHNR, CDR2 FQNEAQ (reference sequence). This receptor was identified in a man younger than 35 in good health. V and J are TRBV7-9 and TRBJ1-4, with no clear D. The sample consisted of blood. The CDR3 sequence: CASSRATNEKLFF. CDR3 DNA: TGTGCCAGCAGCCGTGCAACTAATGAAAAACTGTTTTTT.